One sample yielded the 27 T cell receptor beta chains listed below, sequenced in a study of T cell responses to AZD1222 COVID-19 vaccine (dated by TCRdb to the early 2020s). The sample's time point label, decoded: about 28 days (+/-7) after the second vaccine dose. The library was produced with the immunoSEQ multiplex PCR assay. The table was pulled from immuneACCESS by TCRdb, which kept in-frame rearrangements only. Such tables lose some clones; where checked, under half of the loss comes from unresolved V genes, and the rest has no known cause. Counted in this sample were approximately 100,000 clones; roughly nine tenths of them appeared once. The top ten clonotypes cover about 2.5% of the sample. This specimen consisted of peripheral blood, obtained 28 days after the second AZD1222 dose. The receptors were gathered from an adult who received the AZD1222 COVID-19 vaccine.

This clone was seen a single time. The V gene is TRBV9, the J gene TRBJ2-1; D call uncertain. The germline V and J ends were trimmed by 0 bases and 2 bases, with 9 bases remaining between them. The CDR3 runs 15 residues. CDR1 SGDLS and CDR2 YYNGEE come from the germline V gene. The CDR3 DNA reads as TGTGCCAGCAGCGTAGATATCGAAACCTACAATGAGCAGTTCTTC. Residues: CASSVDIETYNEQFF.

The DNA of the CDR3 is TGTGCCAGCAGTCCGGATAGCGGGGTCTCCTACAATGAGCAGTTCTTC. Protein sequence: CASSPDSGVSYNEQFF. V usage is TRBV6-2 or TRBV6-3 and J usage is TRBJ2-1; 8 positions match TRBD2. The CDR3 covers 16 residues. Trimming cost V 5 bases and J 0 bases; bases outside gene matches: 6. From germline, CDR1 is MNHEY and CDR2 SVGEGT.

The V gene is TRBV4-1, the J gene TRBJ1-1; D gene unclear. CDR3 length equals 15 residues. With 0 bases removed from V and 1 base from J, the gap between germline ends came to 9 bases. The V gene's germline CDR1 is MGHRA and CDR2 YSYEKL. DNA of the CDR3: TGCGCCAGCAGCCAAGAAAGGAGGTCGAACACTGAAGCTTTCTTT. Protein: CASSQERRSNTEAFF.

CDR3 protein: CASSSFSVSYEQYF. In nucleotides, the CDR3 is TGTGCCAGCAGCTCCTTCTCGGTCTCCTACGAGCAGTACTTC. This chain links TRBV7-2 with TRBJ2-7, with D unclear. Trimming took off 4 bases at V and 0 bases at J, with 10 bases between the two ends. Germline CDR1 SGHTA, CDR2 FQGNSA. CDR3 size: 14 residues.

The chain combines TRBV4-1 with TRBJ1-3; D unclear. From germline, CDR1 is MGHRA and CDR2 YSYEKL. The CDR3 loop spans 15 amino acids. V was trimmed by 1 base and J by 2 bases, leaving 9 bases between them. The CDR3 sequence is CASSQGGGPGNTIYF. The DNA of the CDR3 is TGCGCCAGCAGCCAAGGTGGAGGGCCTGGAAACACCATATATTTT.

As concerns this clone: One junction end does not reproduce the germline sequence, and a read error may be involved. This chain joins TRBV9 and TRBJ2-3, with a tentative D call TRBD2 (6 bases). This CDR3 contains 22 residues. Germline loops: CDR1 SGDLS, CDR2 YYNGEE. The chain's CDR3 is CASCVGVEWGRPLGEYTDTQYF. CDR3 in DNA: TGTGCCAGCTGCGTAGGGGTGGAATGGGGGAGGCCCTTGGGGGAATACACAGATACGCAGTATTTT.

The chain is built from TRBV11-2 and TRBJ1-5, with TRBD1 matching over 7 bases. V shed 0 bases, J shed 4 bases, and the junction held 3 bases outside the gene matches. Per the germline V gene, CDR1 is SGHAT and CDR2 is FQNNGV. The CDR3 runs 15 residues. This CDR3 is CASSLDSGGNQPQHF. The CDR3, as DNA: TGTGCCAGCAGCTTAGACTCAGGGGGGAATCAGCCCCAGCATTTT.

The chain joins TRBV28 to TRBJ2-3; the match to TRBD2 covers 7 bases. Trimming at V came to 10 bases and at J to 1 base, leaving 11 bases not matched to a gene. The CDR3 has 15 residues. Germline lookup yields CDR1 MDHEN and CDR2 SYDVKM. The CDR3 region is CATTGGSPGTDTQYF. DNA for the CDR3: TGTGCCACCACTGGCGGGAGCCCGGGCACAGATACGCAGTATTTT.

Notes on this clone: Germline is not matched at one junction end, which may reflect a read error. V and J are TRBV7-9 and TRBJ2-5, with TRBD2 matching 7 bases. The CDR3 is 11 amino acids. Per germline, CDR1 SEHNR and CDR2 FQNEAQ (reference sequence). The CDR3 is CASSLSGLVHF. The CDR3 nucleotides are TGTGCCAGCAGCTTATCCGGACTAGTTCACTTC.

The chain links TRBV4-1 to TRBJ2-2, with TRBD1 matching 9 bases. This CDR3 is 20 amino acids long. Germline lookup yields CDR1 MGHRA and CDR2 YSYEKL. V shed 3 bases, J shed 0 bases, and the junction held 14 bases outside the gene matches. The chain's CDR3 is CASSHPRGQGLPANTGELFF. For the CDR3, the DNA is TGCGCCAGCAGCCACCCCCGGGGACAGGGTCTACCCGCGAACACCGGGGAGCTGTTTTTT.

The J gene is TRBJ2-7, the V gene TRBV6-5; 13 bases fit TRBD2. The J segment lost 7 bases and the V segment lost 10 bases, leaving 7 bases of the junction unmatched. The CDR3 totals 13 residues. Germline-derived CDR1 and CDR2 are MNHEY and SVGAGI. CDR3: CATRLAGGAEQYF. The CDR3 coding sequence is TGTGCCACACGACTAGCGGGAGGTGCGGAGCAGTACTTC.

The chain couples TRBV11-2 to TRBJ2-7, with 7 bases identical to TRBD2. V shed 5 bases, J shed 5 bases, and the junction held 9 bases outside the gene matches. The length of the CDR3 is 14 residues. Looked up from germline, CDR1 is SGHAT and CDR2 is FQNNGV. CDR3 residues: CASSLLADADEQYF. The CDR3 region has the DNA TGTGCCAGCAGCCTCCTAGCGGATGCTGACGAGCAGTACTTC.

The chain couples TRBV9 to TRBJ2-5; 8 bases match TRBD2. This CDR3 has 14 residues. The V segment lost 0 bases and the J segment 3 bases; nucleotides outside the gene matches: 1. Germline V gives CDR1 SGDLS, CDR2 YYNGEE. The CDR3 spells CASSVAGGEETQYF. The CDR3 nucleotides read TGTGCCAGCAGCGTAGCGGGAGGGGAAGAGACCCAGTACTTC.

The chain employs TRBV3-1 (or the pseudogene TRBV3-2) and TRBJ1-5; tentatively, D is TRBD1 (5 bases). The germline gives CDR1 LGHDT, CDR2 YNNKEL (reference sequence). V shed 0 bases and J shed 2 bases, with 11 bases lying between them. The CDR3 length is 16 residues. The CDR3 is CASSQDRGGGNQPQHF. The CDR3 DNA reads TGTGCCAGCAGCCAAGATAGGGGCGGGGGCAATCAGCCCCAGCATTTT.

This clone appeared once. This chain joins TRBV28 and TRBJ2-5; TRBD2 matches 7 bases. The CDR3 has 15 amino acids. The J segment lost 4 bases and the V segment lost 5 bases, leaving 10 bases of the junction unmatched. Germline V gene data show CDR1 as MDHEN and CDR2 as SYDVKM. The CDR3 region has the DNA TGTGCCAGCAGTACAAGCCGACTAGCTTCAGAGACCCAGTACTTC. This codes for CASSTSRLASETQYF.

The rearrangement uses TRBV5-4 and TRBJ1-3; TRBD1 agrees at 8 bases. Germline CDR1 is SGHNT and CDR2 is YYREEE (reference sequence). V was pared by 1 base and J by 1 base, with 1 base of the junction left unmatched. The CDR3 runs 15 residues. CDR3 loop: CASSLTGGSGNTIYF. CDR3 sequence (DNA): TGTGCCAGCAGCTTGACAGGGGGTTCTGGAAACACCATATATTTT.

This clone was seen more than once but under ten times. The V gene is TRBV7-9, the J gene TRBJ2-2, with a weak D call TRBD1 (5 bases). The CDR3 is made up of 13 amino acids. V was cut by 3 bases and J by 4 bases, with 6 bases left in between. Germline CDR1 SEHNR, CDR2 FQNEAQ (reference sequence). CDR3 DNA sequence: TGTGCCAGCAGCTTCCAGGGCACCGGGGAGCTGTTTTTT. It specifies CASSFQGTGELFF.

The chain is built from TRBV30 and TRBJ2-7, with D perhaps assigned TRBD1 or TRBD2 (5 bases each). Germline V gives CDR1 GTSNPN, CDR2 SVGIG (reference sequence). The ends were cut back, 1 base at V and 0 bases at J, with 13 bases in the middle. The CDR3 length is 15 residues. This CDR3 is CAWSASGRTSYEQYF. CDR3 in DNA: TGTGCCTGGAGTGCCTCGGGACGCACCTCCTACGAGCAGTACTTC.

This rearrangement joins TRBV2 to TRBJ1-2; 8 bases line up with TRBD1. Germline V CDR1 and CDR2: SNHLY, FYNNEI. After removal of 3 bases from V and 3 bases from J, the junction contained 0 bases not matched to a gene. The CDR3 has 13 amino acids. Here the CDR3 DNA reads TGTGCCAGCAGTGAGGACAGGGACTATGGCTACACCTTC. It specifies CASSEDRDYGYTF. Complete variable domain (other parts from reference TRBV2 and TRBJ1-2): EPEVTQTPSHQVTQMGQEVILRCVPISNHLYFYWYRQILGQKVEFLVSFYNNEISEKSEIFDDQFSVERPDGSNFTLKIRSTKLEDSAMYFCASSEDRDYGYTFGSGTRLTVV.

The J gene is TRBJ2-2, the V gene TRBV6-5, with 8 positions matching TRBD1. The germline gives CDR1 MNHEY, CDR2 SVGAGI. After removal of 2 bases from V and 1 base from J, the junction contained 3 bases not matched to a gene. There are 16 residues in the CDR3. The CDR3 reads CASSYLGTGNTGELFF. DNA for the CDR3: TGTGCCAGCAGTTACCTCGGGACAGGGAACACCGGGGAGCTGTTTTTT.

The chain uses TRBV28 and TRBJ1-5; a possible D gene is TRBD1 (6 bases). CDR3 size: 14 residues. From germline, CDR1 is MDHEN and CDR2 SYDVKM. Trimming shortened V by 6 bases and J by 0 bases, and 9 bases separated the two germline ends. CDR3 protein: CASSRTVSNQPQHF. The CDR3 DNA follows: TGTGCCAGCAGCAGGACAGTTAGCAATCAGCCCCAGCATTTT.

V is TRBV29-1 and J is TRBJ1-3; D unclear. The CDR3 covers 14 residues. The germline V gene has CDR1 SQVTM and CDR2 ANQGSEA. Trimming pared 3 bases from V and 0 bases from J, leaving 9 bases between. In DNA form, the CDR3 reads TGCAGCGTTGAGCTGACATACTCTGGAAACACCATATATTTT. Its protein is CSVELTYSGNTIYF.

The CDR3 coding sequence is TGCAGCGTTGAGACGGTCCGACAAGAGACCCAGTACTTC. As protein: CSVETVRQETQYF. The chain joins TRBV29-1 to TRBJ2-5; no definite D call. Germline V gene data show CDR1 as SQVTM and CDR2 as ANQGSEA. This CDR3 has 13 residues. V lost 3 bases, J lost 2 bases, and 10 bases lay in between.

Only one count was recorded for this clone. The chain links TRBV5-4 to TRBJ2-1, with D perhaps TRBD1 (7 bases). The CDR3 totals 13 residues. Germline assignment: CDR1 SGHNT and CDR2 YYREEE (reference sequence). V was shortened by 2 bases and J by 10 bases, with 13 bases between the two germline ends. CDR3 nucleotide sequence: TGTGCCAGCAGCTTCCCCAGGGGGGAAGAGCAGTTCTTC. This translates into CASSFPRGEEQFF.

V usage is TRBV13 and J usage is TRBJ1-5, with D possibly being TRBD1 (5 bases). CDR1 PRHDT and CDR2 FYEKMQ come from the germline V gene (reference sequence). CDR3 size: 14 residues. Trimming shortened V by 5 bases and J by 1 base, and 9 bases separated the two germline ends. The CDR3 loop is CASSVRDSNQPQHF. In nucleotides, the CDR3 is TGTGCCAGCAGCGTCCGGGACAGCAATCAGCCCCAGCATTTT.

The gene calls are TRBV10-3 and TRBJ1-1; no reliable D call. V was trimmed by 4 bases and J by 1 base, leaving 7 bases between them. This CDR3 has 13 amino acids. CDR1 and CDR2 from the germline V gene are ENHRY and SYGVKD. The CDR3 DNA reads as TGTGCCATCAGTGTATCAGGGAACACTGAAGCTTTCTTT. It encodes CAISVSGNTEAFF.

The V and J genes are TRBV7-8 and TRBJ1-2; D uncertain. Trimming left V 1 base short and J 5 bases short, with 8 bases between. In germline, CDR1 is SGHVS, CDR2 FQNEAQ. The CDR3 consists of 13 residues. The CDR3 sequence is CASSLGRSYGYTF. The CDR3 DNA sequence: TGTGCCAGCAGCTTAGGAAGGAGTTATGGCTACACCTTC.